This T cell receptor (beta chain) originates from a study of blood T cell repertoires in COVID-19. V was pared by 6 bases and J by 2 bases, with 17 bases between. Germline V gene sequence: CDR1 MNHEY, CDR2 SVGEGT. This CDR3 comprises 15 residues. In the study's own analysis: Amplification of reference gene primers provided the estimated nucleated cell counts. The table came from immunoSEQ multiplex PCR; TCRdb's copy has only in-frame clones and leaves some out. That table gives V, J and clone size, and the DNA gave D and trimming. The data hold a few hundred thousand clones, with roughly four fifths observed a single time. Participants reported their clinical history, and cohort assignment relied on those reports. This clone was seen more than once but under ten times.

Specimen: PBMCs or T cells enriched from blood (not recorded which). The chain is built from TRBV6-2 or TRBV6-3 and TRBJ2-7; possible D gene TRBD2, 6 bases. The receptor comes from a man aged 40-49 years who had recovered from COVID-19. The CDR3 nucleotides are TGTGCCAGCAGCAACGTAGTGGGACTTACCTACGAGCAGTACTTC. It encodes CASSNVVGLTYEQYF.